This T cell receptor (beta chain) was sequenced in a study of vaccination and CD4 T cells after COVID-19. Notes on the study in general: With convalescent patients, a median about 90% of reactive clones emerged solely after vaccination.

Trimming left V 3 bases short and J 0 bases short, with 12 bases between. In germline, CDR1 is LNHDA, CDR2 SQIVND (reference sequence). This CDR3 is 16 amino acids long. The treatment is: roughly 11-day PBMC culture with coronavirus spike peptide pools or control peptides (ViraFEST assay). Harvesting of the unexposed donor's CD4+ T cells predated the COVID-19 pandemic (2011-2018). With respect to this clonotype: Antigen specificity is unknown.

Oncomine TCR Beta short-read sequencing was applied to DNA from cultured CD4+ T cells. TCRdb called the PCR reads again in MiXCR, with one record for every CDR3 protein. The table includes approximately 7,300 distinct CDR3 sequences, about 41% detected once. The receptor comes from a human donor in good health. The sample comprised CD4+ T cells from blood, cultured in vitro. This rearrangement joins TRBV19 to TRBJ1-3; D remains ambiguous. Written as DNA, the CDR3 is TGTGCCAGTAGTATCTCCCTAGTGGGCTCTGGAAACACCATATATTTT. Amino acid sequence: CASSISLVGSGNTIYF.